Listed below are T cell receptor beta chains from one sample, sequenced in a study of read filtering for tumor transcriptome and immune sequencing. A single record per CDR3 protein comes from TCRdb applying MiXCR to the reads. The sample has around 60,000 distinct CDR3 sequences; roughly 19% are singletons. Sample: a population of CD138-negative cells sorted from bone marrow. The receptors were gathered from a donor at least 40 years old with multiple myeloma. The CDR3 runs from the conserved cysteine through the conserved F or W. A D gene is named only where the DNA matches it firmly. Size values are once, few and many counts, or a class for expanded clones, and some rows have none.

cdr3_aa: CASGPDALAKNIQYF
cdr3_nt: TGTGCTAGTGGACCGGACGCCCTAGCCAAAAACATTCAGTACTTC
d_call: .
v_call: TRBV12-5
clone_size: .
j_call: TRBJ2-4

cdr3_aa: CSVEAGLAATYEQYF
cdr3_nt: TGCAGCGTTGAGGCCGGACTAGCGGCCACCTACGAGCAGTACTTC
d_call: TRBD2
v_call: TRBV29-1
clone_size: few
j_call: TRBJ2-7

cdr3_aa: CASSQDVAGGPRVFF
cdr3_nt: TGCGCCAGCAGCCAAGATGTAGCGGGAGGCCCACGGGTATTCTTC
d_call: TRBD2
v_call: TRBV4-1
clone_size: .
j_call: TRBJ2-1

cdr3_aa: CASSATTEWEGNQPQRF
cdr3_nt: TGTGCCAGCAGCGCCACGACAGAGTGGGAGGGCAATCAGCCCCAGCGTTTT
d_call: .
v_call: TRBV5-5
clone_size: .
j_call: TRBJ1-5

cdr3_aa: CASSNSGQGVPSYEQYF
cdr3_nt: TGTGCCAGCAGCAACTCCGGGCAGGGGGTTCCCTCCTACGAGCAGTACTTC
d_call: TRBD1
v_call: TRBV6-2/TRBV6-3
clone_size: few
j_call: TRBJ2-7

cdr3_aa: CSATWQARTEAFF
cdr3_nt: TGCAGCGCAACCTGGCAGGCCCGCACTGAAGCTTTCTTT
d_call: .
v_call: TRBV29-1
clone_size: .
j_call: TRBJ1-1

cdr3_aa: CASSSSSGTDTQYF
cdr3_nt: TGTGCCAGCAGTTCCTCTAGCGGCACAGATACGCAGTATTTT
d_call: .
v_call: TRBV12-3/TRBV12-4
clone_size: many
j_call: TRBJ2-3

cdr3_aa: CASSLTQGHTEAFF
cdr3_nt: TGTGCCAGCAGCTTAACACAGGGGCACACTGAAGCTTTCTTT
d_call: TRBD1
v_call: TRBV7-9
clone_size: many
j_call: TRBJ1-1

cdr3_aa: CSARPRDRAGSGNTIYF
cdr3_nt: TGCAGTGCAAGACCTCGGGACAGGGCGGGCTCTGGAAACACCATATATTTT
d_call: TRBD1
v_call: TRBV20-1
clone_size: .
j_call: TRBJ1-3

cdr3_aa: CASMVPANTGELFF
cdr3_nt: TGTGCCAGCATGGTCCCAGCCAACACCGGGGAGCTGTTTTTT
d_call: .
v_call: TRBV28
clone_size: few
j_call: TRBJ2-2

cdr3_aa: CASSASWEPDREQFF
cdr3_nt: TGTGCCAGCAGCGCGTCCTGGGAGCCGGACCGTGAGCAGTTCTTC
d_call: .
v_call: TRBV11-3
clone_size: many
j_call: TRBJ2-1

cdr3_aa: CASSPAVPTQYF
cdr3_nt: TGTGCCAGCTCACCTGCTGTCCCTACGCAGTATTTT
d_call: .
v_call: TRBV18
clone_size: .
j_call: TRBJ2-3

cdr3_aa: CASSRDSFSGNTIYF
cdr3_nt: TGCGCCAGCAGCCGAGACTCCTTCTCTGGAAACACCATATATTTT
d_call: .
v_call: TRBV5-1
clone_size: many
j_call: TRBJ1-3

cdr3_aa: CASSSGRNDQPQHF
cdr3_nt: TGTGCCAGCAGCTCGGGACGGAACGATCAGCCCCAGCATTTT
d_call: .
v_call: TRBV7-9
clone_size: many
j_call: TRBJ1-5

cdr3_aa: CATTVGEDTQYF
cdr3_nt: TGTGCCACCACGGTGGGTGAAGATACGCAGTATTTT
d_call: .
v_call: TRBV15
clone_size: many
j_call: TRBJ2-3

cdr3_aa: CASSSGEGLAGGPRYF
cdr3_nt: TGTGCCAGCAGCTCAGGGGAGGGACTAGCGGGAGGGCCCAGGTATTTT
d_call: TRBD2
v_call: TRBV7-2
clone_size: many
j_call: TRBJ2-3

cdr3_aa: CASSQQGTNTEAFF
cdr3_nt: TGTGCCAGCAGCCAACAGGGGACGAACACTGAAGCTTTCTTT
d_call: TRBD1
v_call: TRBV2
clone_size: many
j_call: TRBJ1-1

cdr3_aa: CSASNGPPSLPGNTIYF
cdr3_nt: TGCAGTGCTTCAAACGGGCCACCCAGCCTTCCCGGAAACACCATATATTTT
d_call: .
v_call: TRBV20-1
clone_size: .
j_call: TRBJ1-3

cdr3_aa: CASSRTSSSGYEQFF
cdr3_nt: TGTGCCAGCAGCCGTACTAGTTCCAGCGGATACGAGCAGTTCTTC
d_call: .
v_call: TRBV5-4
clone_size: many
j_call: TRBJ2-1

cdr3_aa: CASSLRQANSGANVLTF
cdr3_nt: TGTGCCAGCAGTCTAAGACAGGCCAACTCTGGGGCCAACGTCCTGACTTTC
d_call: .
v_call: TRBV12-3/TRBV12-4
clone_size: many
j_call: TRBJ2-6

cdr3_aa: CASSRGEKTNTQYF
cdr3_nt: TGCGCCAGCAGCCGGGGGGAAAAAACAAATACGCAGTATTTT
d_call: .
v_call: TRBV4-1
clone_size: .
j_call: TRBJ2-3

cdr3_aa: CATSGGRSYNERFF
cdr3_nt: TGTGCCACCAGTGGCGGCCGATCCTACAATGAGCGGTTCTTC
d_call: .
v_call: TRBV24-1
clone_size: .
j_call: TRBJ2-1

cdr3_aa: CASRRQGTYGYTF
cdr3_nt: TGTGCCAGCAGACGACAGGGGACCTATGGCTACACCTTC
d_call: TRBD1
v_call: TRBV12-3/TRBV12-4
clone_size: .
j_call: TRBJ1-2

cdr3_aa: CASSRVRLAGDSYEQYF
cdr3_nt: TGTGCCAGCAGCCGCGTCCGTTTAGCGGGGGACTCCTACGAGCAGTACTTC
d_call: TRBD2
v_call: TRBV7-2
clone_size: many
j_call: TRBJ2-7

cdr3_aa: CSAPGADPVSEQYF
cdr3_nt: TGCAGTGCCCCCGGAGCAGATCCCGTTTCCGAGCAGTACTTC
d_call: .
v_call: TRBV20-1
clone_size: many
j_call: TRBJ2-7

cdr3_aa: CSVAGKDTQYF
cdr3_nt: TGCAGCGTTGCAGGGAAAGATACGCAGTATTTT
d_call: .
v_call: TRBV29-1
clone_size: many
j_call: TRBJ2-3

cdr3_aa: CATRREGGETQYF
cdr3_nt: TGTGCCACCAGACGGGAGGGCGGGGAGACCCAGTACTTC
d_call: TRBD2
v_call: TRBV24-1
clone_size: medium-sized
j_call: TRBJ2-5

cdr3_aa: CASSPLPGTGKSGGIDEQFF
cdr3_nt: TGTGCCAGCAGCCCGCTCCCCGGGACAGGGAAAAGCGGGGGGATAGATGAGCAGTTCTTC
d_call: .
v_call: TRBV14
clone_size: many
j_call: TRBJ2-1

cdr3_aa: CASSQGGDNEQFF
cdr3_nt: TGTGCCAGCAGCCAAGGCGGGGACAATGAGCAGTTCTTC
d_call: .
v_call: TRBV3-1
clone_size: many
j_call: TRBJ2-1

cdr3_aa: CASSNGGSGETQYF
cdr3_nt: TGCGCCAGCAGCAACGGGGGGAGCGGTGAGACCCAGTACTTC
d_call: TRBD2
v_call: TRBV5-1
clone_size: many
j_call: TRBJ2-5

cdr3_aa: CASSQGGAGVSNQPQHF
cdr3_nt: TGCGCCAGCAGCCAAGGGGGGGCCGGGGTGAGCAATCAGCCCCAGCATTTT
d_call: .
v_call: TRBV4-1
clone_size: many
j_call: TRBJ1-5

cdr3_aa: CASSASGTGGILDEQFF
cdr3_nt: TGTGCCAGCAGCGCTTCCGGGACAGGGGGCATTCTAGATGAGCAGTTCTTC
d_call: TRBD1
v_call: TRBV11-2
clone_size: many
j_call: TRBJ2-1

cdr3_aa: CASSAGPMNSDEQFF
cdr3_nt: TGTGCCAGCAGCGCCGGGCCAATGAATTCGGATGAGCAGTTCTTC
d_call: .
v_call: TRBV3-1
clone_size: many
j_call: TRBJ2-1

cdr3_aa: CASSFREGNEQYF
cdr3_nt: TGTGCCAGCAGTTTCCGGGAGGGCAACGAGCAGTACTTC
d_call: TRBD2
v_call: TRBV27
clone_size: .
j_call: TRBJ2-7

cdr3_aa: CAGSAGGASNEQFF
cdr3_nt: TGTGCCGGCAGCGCTGGGGGCGCCAGCAATGAGCAGTTCTTC
d_call: .
v_call: TRBV7-9
clone_size: once
j_call: TRBJ2-1

cdr3_aa: CSVQFGSGNTIYF
cdr3_nt: TGCAGCGTCCAATTCGGCTCTGGAAACACCATATATTTT
d_call: .
v_call: TRBV29-1
clone_size: few
j_call: TRBJ1-3

cdr3_aa: CASSYGTSGSYEQYF
cdr3_nt: TGTGCCAGCAGTTACGGGACTAGCGGTTCCTACGAGCAGTACTTC
d_call: TRBD2
v_call: TRBV6-5
clone_size: many
j_call: TRBJ2-7

cdr3_aa: CSARDPAVNYGYTF
cdr3_nt: TGCAGTGCTAGAGATCCTGCAGTGAACTATGGCTACACCTTC
d_call: .
v_call: TRBV20-1
clone_size: many
j_call: TRBJ1-2

cdr3_aa: CSARVGVSPYEQYF
cdr3_nt: TGCAGTGCTAGGGTGGGGGTCTCTCCCTACGAGCAGTACTTC
d_call: .
v_call: TRBV20-1
clone_size: .
j_call: TRBJ2-7

cdr3_aa: CASSTGTSGSNEQFF
cdr3_nt: TGTGCCAGCAGCACTGGGACTAGCGGGAGCAATGAGCAGTTCTTC
d_call: TRBD2
v_call: TRBV7-9
clone_size: many
j_call: TRBJ2-1

cdr3_aa: CSVDRGASGELFF
cdr3_nt: TGCAGCGTTGACCGGGGGGCTAGCGGGGAGCTGTTTTTT
d_call: .
v_call: TRBV29-1
clone_size: many
j_call: TRBJ2-2

cdr3_aa: CAITDPRQGADTQYF
cdr3_nt: TGTGCCATCACCGACCCTCGACAGGGGGCAGATACGCAGTATTTT
d_call: TRBD1
v_call: TRBV10-3
clone_size: many
j_call: TRBJ2-3